The rows below give T cell receptor beta chains drawn from one sample of a study of OX40 agonist ivuxolimab in advanced cancers. The protocol was immunoSEQ multiplex PCR, while the TCRdb copy is restricted to in-frame clones and leaves out a portion. Here the sample spans 55,000 to 65,000 clones, about 85% being singletons. The input for sequencing was CD4+ or CD8+ T cells sorted from blood, taken in a trial of the OX40 agonist ivuxolimab. The receptors stem from an adult with an advanced solid tumor such as melanoma, head and neck, liver or kidney cancer. CDR3s include the opening cysteine and the closing phenylalanine or tryptophan. D genes are given only for firm matches. Clone size is not always given. Where it is, it says once, few, many or a class for expanded clones.

TRBJ1-6,.,TRBV10-3,.,CAISESVGGGNSPLHF,TGTGCCATCAGTGAGTCGGTTGGAGGGGGAAATTCACCCCTCCACTTT
TRBJ1-2,few,TRBV4-1,.,CASSQEGFGQGFGYTF,TGCGCCAGCAGCCAAGAAGGGTTTGGGCAGGGGTTTGGCTACACCTTC
TRBJ2-7,.,TRBV29-1,.,CSVEASATEQYF,TGCAGCGTTGAGGCCAGCGCCACCGAGCAGTACTTC
TRBJ1-1,.,TRBV30,.,CAWRILSSGNTEAFF,TGTGCCTGGAGGATTCTCTCCTCGGGGAACACTGAAGCTTTCTTT
TRBJ1-1,few,TRBV10-3,.,CASWGGLNTEAFF,TGTGCCTCGTGGGGAGGTTTGAACACTGAAGCTTTCTTT
TRBJ1-2,.,TRBV6-5,.,CASSYSGTSANYGYTF,TGTGCCAGCAGTTACTCCGGGACATCTGCTAACTATGGCTACACCTTC
TRBJ1-5,.,TRBV7-7,.,CASSHSPAGRQVWDQPQHF,TGTGCTAGCAGCCACTCCCCCGCAGGGAGGCAGGTCTGGGATCAGCCCCAGCATTTT
TRBJ2-5,.,TRBV6-6,TRBD1,CASNRQGETQYF,TGTGCCAGCAACCGACAGGGGGAGACCCAGTACTTC
TRBJ1-5,.,TRBV15,TRBD1,CATSRDPWEGAFQPQHF,TGTGCCACCAGCAGAGATCCGTGGGAGGGGGCTTTTCAGCCCCAGCATTTT
TRBJ2-3,.,TRBV18,.,CASSPPLGTDTQYF,TGTGCCAGCTCACCCCCTCTAGGCACAGATACGCAGTATTTT
TRBJ2-1,.,TRBV27,.,CASSPGLAVYNEQFF,TGTGCCAGCAGTCCCGGATTAGCAGTTTACAATGAGCAGTTCTTC
TRBJ2-7,.,TRBV5-1,.,CASSGTGWNSYEQYF,TGCGCCAGCAGCGGAACAGGGTGGAACTCCTACGAGCAGTACTTC
TRBJ1-6,.,TRBV15,.,CATSSGPTTPLHF,TGTGCCACCAGCAGTGGCCCGACAACACCCCTCCACTTT
TRBJ2-2,few,TRBV18,TRBD1,CASSLPRGQGPGELFF,TGTGCCAGCTCACTTCCGAGAGGACAGGGCCCCGGGGAGCTGTTTTTT
TRBJ2-1,.,TRBV7-3,.,CASSLTTNEQFF,TGTGCCAGCAGCTTAACGACCAATGAGCAGTTCTTC
TRBJ2-2,.,TRBV10-2,TRBD1,CASSGQGYTGELFF,TGCGCCAGCAGTGGACAGGGATACACCGGGGAGCTGTTTTTT
TRBJ2-5,.,TRBV6-1,.,CASGGAGNQETQYF,TGTGCCAGCGGGGGAGCGGGCAACCAAGAGACCCAGTACTTC
TRBJ2-7,.,TRBV27,.,CASRMDRSSYEQYF,TGTGCCAGCAGGATGGATAGAAGCTCCTACGAGCAGTACTTC
TRBJ2-7,.,TRBV7-2,.,CASSSHAMTAQTYEQYF,TGTGCCAGCAGCTCGCACGCCATGACAGCCCAGACCTACGAGCAGTACTTC
TRBJ2-7,.,TRBV9,.,CASTLRASSGEQYF,TGTGCCAGCACCCTCAGGGCTAGCTCTGGCGAGCAGTACTTC
TRBJ2-1,.,TRBV9,.,CASSATESSYNEQFF,TGTGCCAGCAGCGCGACTGAGAGCTCCTACAATGAGCAGTTCTTC
TRBJ2-6,.,TRBV6-6,.,CASKKQSGANVLTF,TGTGCCAGCAAAAAACAATCCGGGGCCAACGTCCTGACTTTC
TRBJ2-7,few,TRBV5-1,.,CASRRQAGTHYEQYF,TGCGCCAGCAGGCGGCAGGCCGGGACTCACTACGAGCAGTACTTC
TRBJ2-5,.,TRBV15,.,CATSRDKGVQETQYF,TGTGCCACCAGCAGAGATAAGGGGGTCCAAGAGACCCAGTACTTC
TRBJ2-6,.,TRBV28,.,CASSPLSSGANVLTF,TGTGCCAGCAGTCCCTTGTCCTCTGGGGCCAACGTCCTGACTTTC
TRBJ1-4,.,TRBV6-1,TRBD1,CASSGGQVVEKLFF,TGTGCCAGCAGTGGGGGACAGGTGGTTGAAAAACTGTTTTTT